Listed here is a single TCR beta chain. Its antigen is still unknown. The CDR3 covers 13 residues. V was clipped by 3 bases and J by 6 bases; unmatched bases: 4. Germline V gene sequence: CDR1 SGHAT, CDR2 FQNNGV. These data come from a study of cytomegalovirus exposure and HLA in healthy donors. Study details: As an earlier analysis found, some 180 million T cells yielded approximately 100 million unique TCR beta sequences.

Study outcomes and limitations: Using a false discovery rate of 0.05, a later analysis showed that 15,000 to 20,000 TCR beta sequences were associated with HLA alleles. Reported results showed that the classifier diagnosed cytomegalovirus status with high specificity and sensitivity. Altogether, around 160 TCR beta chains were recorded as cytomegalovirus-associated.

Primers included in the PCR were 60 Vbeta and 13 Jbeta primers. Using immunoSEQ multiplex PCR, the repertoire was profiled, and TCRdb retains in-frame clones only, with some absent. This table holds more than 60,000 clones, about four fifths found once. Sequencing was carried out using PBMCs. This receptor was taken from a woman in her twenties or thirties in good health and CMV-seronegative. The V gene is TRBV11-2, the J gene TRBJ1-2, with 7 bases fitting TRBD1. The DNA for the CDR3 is TGTGCCAGCAGCTTGACAGGGATTGATGGCTACACCTTC. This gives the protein CASSLTGIDGYTF.